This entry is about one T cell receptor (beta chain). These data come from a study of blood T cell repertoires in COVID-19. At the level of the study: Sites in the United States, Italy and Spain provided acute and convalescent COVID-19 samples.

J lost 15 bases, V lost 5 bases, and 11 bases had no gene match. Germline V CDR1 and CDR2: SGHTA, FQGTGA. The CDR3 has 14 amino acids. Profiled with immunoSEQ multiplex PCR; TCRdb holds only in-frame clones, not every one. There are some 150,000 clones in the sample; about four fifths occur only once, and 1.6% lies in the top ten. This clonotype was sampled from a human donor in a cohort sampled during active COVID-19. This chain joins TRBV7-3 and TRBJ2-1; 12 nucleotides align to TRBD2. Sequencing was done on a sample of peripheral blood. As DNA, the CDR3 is TGTGCCAGCAGCCTTCAGACTAGCGGGAGTATTCTGTTCTTC. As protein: CASSLQTSGSILFF.